This passage covers 24 T cell receptor beta chains from one sample sequenced in a study of breast tumors, draining lymph nodes, adjacent tissues (dated by TCRdb to 2015 to 2016). Library preparation was by multiplex PCR. For sequencing, an Illumina HiSeq 2000 was employed. The raw public reads went through TCRdb reprocessing: fastp at Q25, MiXCR clone calling, in-frame beta chains kept. Entries are consolidated by CDR3 protein sequence, retaining the most common genes and DNA. In all, the sample holds approximately 22,000 distinct CDR3 sequences, and roughly 60% of those were seen once. The ten biggest clones cover approximately 15% of the sample. Material for sequencing was breast tumor tissue. Source of these receptors: a female donor with breast cancer. Some clones in this sample may be carry-over from other donors' samples.

The V gene is TRBV5-6, the J gene TRBJ2-1, with 9 bases fitting TRBD1. Germline trimming cut 0 bases from V and 10 bases from J; bases unmatched to any gene: 8. Germline lookup yields CDR1 SGHDT and CDR2 YYEEEE. The CDR3 consists of 15 residues. The CDR3: CASSLGTGEYREQFF. CDR3 coding DNA: TGTGCCAGCAGCTTGGGGACAGGGGAGTATAGGGAGCAGTTCTTC. The complete variable domain, with remaining parts taken from reference TRBV5-6 and TRBJ2-1, reads DAGVTQSPTHLIKTRGQQVTLRCSPKSGHDTVSWYQQALGQGPQFIFQYYEEEERQRGNFPDRFSGHQFPNYSSELNVNALLLGDSALYLCASSLGTGEYREQFFGPGTRLTVL.

At least ten counts were recorded for this clonotype. J is TRBJ2-1 and V is TRBV7-8, with D unresolved. Trimming took 5 bases from V and 4 from J, leaving 12 bases between them. CDR1 and CDR2 from the germline V gene are SGHVS and FQNEAQ. The CDR3 is 14 residues long. Written as DNA, the CDR3 is TGTGCCAGCAGCCCCCTTCTGCTGTACAATGAGCAGTTCTTC. It codes for CASSPLLLYNEQFF.

This clonotype was seen at least ten times. The J gene is TRBJ2-3, the V gene TRBV5-1; maybe TRBD1 (6 bases). In germline, CDR1 is SGHRS, CDR2 YFSETQ. This CDR3 contains 15 residues. V was clipped by 0 bases and J by 0 bases, with 8 bases between them. The CDR3 loop is CASSLGDTSTDTQYF. CDR3 coding DNA: TGCGCCAGCAGCTTGGGGGACACGAGCACAGATACGCAGTATTTT.

This clonotype was seen just once. The genes are TRBV7-2 and TRBJ1-2; TRBD1 is a possible D gene (5 bases). In germline, CDR1 is SGHTA, CDR2 FQGNSA. The CDR3 is 14 amino acids. V lost 4 bases, J lost 2 bases, and 11 bases lay in between. CDR3 in amino acids: CASSSIHRNYGYTF. CDR3 coding DNA: TGTGCCAGCAGCTCTATACACAGGAACTATGGCTACACCTTC.

The chain uses TRBV25-1 and TRBJ1-3; no clear D. Per the germline V gene, CDR1 is MGHDK and CDR2 is SYGVNS. This CDR3 is 17 amino acids long. Trimming shortened V by 1 base and J by 4 bases, and 17 bases separated the two germline ends. The CDR3 loop reads CASSELGYTATGNTIYF. The CDR3 DNA reads as TGTGCCAGCAGTGAATTGGGGTATACGGCGACCGGAAACACCATATATTTT.

Details on this clonotype: The junction shows a germline mismatch at one end, possibly a read error. V and J are TRBV7-3 and TRBJ2-4; D not certain. Germline V gene lookup returns CDR1 SGHTA and CDR2 FQGTGA. The CDR3 extends over 10 amino acids. CDR3 residues: CASSSTGEHF. Written as DNA, the CDR3 is TGTGCCAGCAGCTCTACGGGCGAACACTTC.

This clonotype was detected only a few times. The CDR3 loop reads CSATKTAHYEQYF. The CDR3 bases are TGCAGTGCCACCAAGACAGCCCACTACGAGCAGTACTTC. The V gene is TRBV20-1, the J gene TRBJ2-7, with a tentative D call TRBD1 (5 bases). Trimming took off 6 bases at V and 3 bases at J, with 15 bases between the two ends. This CDR3 contains 13 residues. Germline V gives CDR1 DFQATT, CDR2 SNEGSKA (reference sequence).

By share, this clonotype ranks as medium-sized. The gene calls are TRBV5-1 and TRBJ1-5; no clear D. Germline CDR1 SGHRS, CDR2 YFSETQ. The V end was cut by 8 bases, the J end by 0 bases, with 18 bases between. The CDR3 is made up of 16 amino acids. The CDR3 spells CASPPPANHSNQPQHF. In nucleotides, the CDR3 is TGCGCCAGTCCCCCTCCAGCGAACCATAGCAATCAGCCCCAGCATTTT.

V is TRBV7-2 and J is TRBJ2-5, with TRBD2 matching over 15 bases. Germline CDR1 and CDR2: SGHTA and FQGNSA. The junction had 11 bases not matched to a gene; V was cut back by 7 bases and J by 5 bases. The CDR3 runs to 17 residues. CDR3 nucleotide sequence: TGTGCCAGCACCACGGGACTAGCGGGAGGTCAGGGGGAGACCCAGTACTTC. Encoded protein: CASTTGLAGGQGETQYF.

The rearrangement links TRBV7-8 to TRBJ2-5, with TRBD2 as a possible D gene (6 bases). Germline V gives CDR1 SGHVS, CDR2 FQNEAQ. The CDR3 loop spans 11 amino acids. Here the CDR3 DNA reads TGTGCGACGTTGCGGGGAGAGACCCAGTACTTC. Protein product: CATLRGETQYF.

The J gene is TRBJ2-3, the V gene TRBV24-1; D might be TRBD2 (6 bases). The CDR3 is made up of 16 amino acids. Germline V gene sequence: CDR1 KGHDR, CDR2 SFDVKD. Trimming took off 4 bases at V and 3 bases at J, with 16 bases between the two ends. The CDR3, as DNA: TGTGCCACCAGTGACCCTAGCGCTATCGGAACAGATACGCAGTATTTT. Protein product: CATSDPSAIGTDTQYF.

In the case of this clonotype: This may arise from a read error, as a much more abundant clone is one base away. The V and J genes are TRBV5-1 and TRBJ2-5; TRBD2 aligns across 9 bases. Germline lookup yields CDR1 SGHRS and CDR2 YFSETQ. This CDR3 spans 19 amino acids. Germline trimming cut 1 base from V and 4 bases from J; bases unmatched to any gene: 17. The CDR3 DNA reads TGCGCCAGCAGCTTGCCCGGGGCTAGCGGGGCTCCATTCCGAGAGACCCAGTACTTC. Residues: CASSLPGASGAPFRETQYF.

This clonotype was seen at least ten times. The chain carries TRBV5-4 and TRBJ2-7; D perhaps matches TRBD2 (6 bases). From germline, CDR1 is SGHNT and CDR2 YYREEE (reference sequence). The CDR3 sequence is 16 residues long. Trimming removed 6 bases from V and 2 bases from J, with 21 bases in between. The CDR3 is CASTSLGTSRTYEQYF. The CDR3 DNA reads TGTGCCAGCACCTCTCTTGGTACTAGCCGTACCTACGAGCAGTACTTC.

The sample holds a few counts of this clonotype. The chain links TRBV12-3 or TRBV12-4 to TRBJ1-6, with 8 bases identical to TRBD1. The CDR3 is 14 amino acids. V was pared by 5 bases and J by 8 bases, with 5 bases of the junction left unmatched. The CDR3 bases are TGTGCCAGCAGTCCTGGACAGGGAGATTCACCCCTCCACTTT. Translating it yields CASSPGQGDSPLHF.

The rearrangement uses TRBV9 and TRBJ1-5; D ambiguous. This CDR3 comprises 13 residues. V lost 0 bases to trimming and J lost 6 bases, with 7 bases between them. CDR1 is SGDLS, CDR2 YYNGEE, per germline. The chain's CDR3 is CASSVDEGQPQHF. Here the CDR3 DNA reads TGTGCCAGCAGCGTAGACGAGGGTCAGCCCCAGCATTTT.

The chain links TRBV5-1 to TRBJ2-7; 9 bases are shared with TRBD1. J was trimmed by 5 bases and V by 0 bases; bases with no gene match: 6. The germline gives CDR1 SGHRS, CDR2 YFSETQ. The CDR3 totals 15 residues. The CDR3 region has the DNA TGCGCCAGCAGCTTGGCGACAGGGGGAGGTAACGAGCAGTACTTC. Its translation: CASSLATGGGNEQYF.

A few counts support this clonotype. The rearrangement uses TRBV12-3 or TRBV12-4 and TRBJ1-2, with a weak D call TRBD1 (6 bases). V lost 5 bases and J lost 4, with 14 bases in between. The CDR3 runs to 14 residues. The CDR3 DNA reads as TGTGCCAGCAGTCCGTATACAGGGTCCTATGGCTACACCTTC. It translates to CASSPYTGSYGYTF.

The V gene is TRBV12-3 or TRBV12-4, the J gene TRBJ1-2; the D is unclear. V was shortened by 6 bases and J by 8 bases, with 13 bases between the two germline ends. This CDR3 contains 12 residues. The CDR3 DNA is TGTGCCAGCAGCAACGGGGTTAGGGGCTACACCTTC. It encodes CASSNGVRGYTF.

The V call is TRBV29-1, the J call TRBJ2-7, with D tentatively TRBD1 (5 bases). The V end was cut by 1 base, the J end by 5 bases, with 15 bases between. The CDR3 is made up of 14 amino acids. Germline V gene data show CDR1 as SQVTM and CDR2 as ANQGSEA. CDR3 sequence: CSVEGAGKANEQYF. The CDR3 region has the DNA TGCAGCGTTGAAGGCGCAGGGAAGGCCAACGAGCAGTACTTC.

The chain uses TRBV29-1 and TRBJ1-2, with 9 bases matching TRBD1. Trimming took 8 bases from V and 11 from J; bases not matched to a gene: 12. Germline V gives CDR1 SQVTM, CDR2 ANQGSEA. The CDR3 has 12 amino acids. The CDR3 DNA reads TGCAGCACGTACCGGGACAGGGAATCTTACACCTTC. Amino acids: CSTYRDRESYTF.

This clonotype is medium-sized. This sequence joins TRBV7-9 and TRBJ2-3; TRBD2 matches at 14 bases. The J segment lost 3 bases and the V segment lost 8 bases, leaving 1 base of the junction unmatched. Germline assignment: CDR1 SEHNR and CDR2 FQNEAQ (reference sequence). The CDR3 has 14 amino acids. The CDR3 protein is CASGTSGSTDTQYF. CDR3 bases: TGTGCCAGCGGGACTAGCGGGAGTACAGATACGCAGTATTTT.

The chain uses TRBV2 and TRBJ2-7, with D hard to call. With 0 bases removed from V and 0 bases from J, the gap between germline ends came to 6 bases. Germline V gives CDR1 SNHLY, CDR2 FYNNEI. The CDR3 is made up of 14 amino acids. The DNA of the CDR3 is TGTGCCAGCAGTGAAGCGCTTCGCTCCTACGAGCAGTACTTC. This encodes CASSEALRSYEQYF.

This clonotype has only one observation. The chain has TRBV19 and TRBJ2-4; unclear D gene. The CDR3 consists of 15 residues. The V end lost 3 bases, the J end lost 5 bases, and 14 bases lay between the germline ends. Germline CDR1 and CDR2: LNHDA and SQIVND (reference sequence). CDR3 region: CASSISSGSQNIQYF. The CDR3 DNA is TGTGCCAGTAGTATTTCTTCCGGGTCCCAAAACATTCAGTACTTC.

This clonotype was observed a handful of times. The chain couples TRBV2 to TRBJ2-7; D is perhaps TRBD1 or TRBD2 (5 bases each). Looked up from germline, CDR1 is SNHLY and CDR2 is FYNNEI. CDR3 length: 12 amino acids. Trimming left V 7 bases short and J 6 bases short, with 13 bases between. The CDR3 sequence is CASTSIRGEQYV. The DNA for the CDR3 is TGTGCCAGCACTAGCATAAGGGGCGAGCAGTACGTC.